This T cell receptor (beta chain) was retrieved from a study of cytomegalovirus exposure and HLA in healthy donors. Study at large: Prior work identified around 110 million unique TCR beta sequences in roughly 180 million T cells.

The PCR ran on 60 Vbeta and 13 Jbeta primers. Sequencing was performed with immunoSEQ multiplex PCR; in TCRdb, only in-frame clones are kept and a portion is missing. The sample lists 59,000 or so clones; over 75% were seen once. A remark on this clone: The antigen remains unidentified.

Samples came from healthy bone marrow donors. This CDR3 has 15 amino acids. The germline V gene has CDR1 SGHRS and CDR2 YFSETQ. V was clipped by 0 bases and J by 4 bases, with 13 bases between them. Broader study findings: The authors enumerated some 160 TCR beta chains as linked to cytomegalovirus.

This receptor was obtained from a female donor in good health and CMV-seronegative. The specimen sequenced was PBMCs. The V and J genes are TRBV5-1 and TRBJ1-1, with D hard to call. CDR3 region: CASSLDSLGVTEAFF. CDR3 sequence (DNA): TGCGCCAGCAGCTTGGACTCGTTAGGAGTCACTGAAGCTTTCTTT. Using reference TRBV5-1 and TRBJ1-1 for the parts outside the CDR3, the full variable domain is KAGVTQTPRYLIKTRGQQVTLSCSPISGHRSVSWYQQTPGQGLQFLFEYFSETQRNKGNFPGRFSGRQFSNSRSEMNVSTLELGDSALYLCASSLDSLGVTEAFFGQGTRLTVV.